The source of this T cell receptor beta chain is a study of shared T cell receptors in the human thymus. This CDR3 spans 10 amino acids. V was cut by 3 bases and J by 8 bases, with 2 bases left in between. Per germline, CDR1 MDHEN and CDR2 SYDVKM. Using immunoSEQ multiplex PCR, the repertoire was profiled, and TCRdb retains in-frame clones only, with some absent. Found here are 720,000 or so clones, approximately 83% of them singletons; the top ten hold under 0.012%. These same records also appear under a second study, on human thymus T cells. That paper adds: Resected material from corrective heart surgery provided the thymus tissue analysed. Related research found strongly overlapping thymic repertoires in unrelated individuals.

The clonotype comes from a girl under two years old with a congenital heart defect. The chain links TRBV28 to TRBJ1-5, with no clear D. The sequenced material came from thymocytes. CDR3 loop: CASSFEPQHF. The DNA for the CDR3 is TGTGCCAGCAGTTTCGAGCCCCAGCATTTT.